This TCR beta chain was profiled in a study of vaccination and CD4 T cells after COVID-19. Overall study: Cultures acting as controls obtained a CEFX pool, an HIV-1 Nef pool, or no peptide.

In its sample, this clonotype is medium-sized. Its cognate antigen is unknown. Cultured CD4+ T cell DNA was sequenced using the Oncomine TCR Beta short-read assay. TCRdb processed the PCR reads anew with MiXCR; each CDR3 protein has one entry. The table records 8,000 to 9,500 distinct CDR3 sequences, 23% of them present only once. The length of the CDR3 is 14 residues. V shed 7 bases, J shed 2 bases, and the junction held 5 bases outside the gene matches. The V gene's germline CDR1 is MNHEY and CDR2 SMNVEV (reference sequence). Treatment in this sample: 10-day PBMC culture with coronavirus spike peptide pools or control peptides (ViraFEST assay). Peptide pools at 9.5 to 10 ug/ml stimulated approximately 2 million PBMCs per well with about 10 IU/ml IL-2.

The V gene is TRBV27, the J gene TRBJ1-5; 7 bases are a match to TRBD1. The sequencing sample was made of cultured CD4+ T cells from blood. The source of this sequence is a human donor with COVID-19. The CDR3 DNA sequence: TGTGCCAGCAAGAACAGGGGAGGCAATCAGCCCCAGCATTTT. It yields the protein CASKNRGGNQPQHF.